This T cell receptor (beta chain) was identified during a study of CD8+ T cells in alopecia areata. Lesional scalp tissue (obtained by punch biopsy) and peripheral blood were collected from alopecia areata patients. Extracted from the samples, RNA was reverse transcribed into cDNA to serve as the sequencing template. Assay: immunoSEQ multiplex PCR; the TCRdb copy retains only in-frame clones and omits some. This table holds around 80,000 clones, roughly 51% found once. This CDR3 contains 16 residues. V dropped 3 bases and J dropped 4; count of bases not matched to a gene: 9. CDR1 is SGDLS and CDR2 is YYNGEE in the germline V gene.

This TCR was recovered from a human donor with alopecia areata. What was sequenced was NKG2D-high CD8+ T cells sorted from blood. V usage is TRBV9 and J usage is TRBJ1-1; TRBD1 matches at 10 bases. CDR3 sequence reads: CASSAGQGGMSTEAFF. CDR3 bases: TGTGCCAGCAGCGCCGGACAGGGGGGGATGAGCACTGAAGCTTTCTTT.